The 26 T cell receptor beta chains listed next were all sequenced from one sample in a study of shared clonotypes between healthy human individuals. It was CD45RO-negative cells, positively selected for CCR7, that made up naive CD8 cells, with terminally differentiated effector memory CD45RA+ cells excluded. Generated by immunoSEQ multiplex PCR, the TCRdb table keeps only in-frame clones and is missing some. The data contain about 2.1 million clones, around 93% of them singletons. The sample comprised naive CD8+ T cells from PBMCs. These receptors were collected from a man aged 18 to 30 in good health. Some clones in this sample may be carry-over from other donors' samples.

CDR3 residues: CASSFMTGSSYEQYF. In DNA form, the CDR3 reads TGTGCCAGCAGCTTCATGACAGGGAGCTCCTACGAGCAGTACTTC. The rearrangement links TRBV11-1 to TRBJ2-7, with 7 bases lining up with TRBD1. The length of the CDR3 is 15 residues. The V segment lost 3 bases and the J segment 0 bases; nucleotides outside the gene matches: 5. The germline gives CDR1 SGHAT, CDR2 FQDESV (reference sequence).

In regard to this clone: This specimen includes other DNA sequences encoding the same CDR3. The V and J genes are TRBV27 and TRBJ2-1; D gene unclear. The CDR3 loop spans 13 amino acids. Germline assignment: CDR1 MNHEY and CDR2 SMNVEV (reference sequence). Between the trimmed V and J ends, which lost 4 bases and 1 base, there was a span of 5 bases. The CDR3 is CASSYGSYNEQFF. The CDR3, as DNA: TGTGCCAGCAGTTACGGATCCTACAATGAGCAGTTCTTC.

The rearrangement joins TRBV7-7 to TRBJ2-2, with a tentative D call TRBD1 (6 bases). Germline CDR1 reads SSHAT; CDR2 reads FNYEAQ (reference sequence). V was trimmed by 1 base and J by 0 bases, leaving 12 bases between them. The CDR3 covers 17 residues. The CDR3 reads CASSLDWAGANTGELFF. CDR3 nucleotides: TGTGCCAGCAGCTTAGACTGGGCAGGGGCGAACACCGGGGAGCTGTTTTTT.

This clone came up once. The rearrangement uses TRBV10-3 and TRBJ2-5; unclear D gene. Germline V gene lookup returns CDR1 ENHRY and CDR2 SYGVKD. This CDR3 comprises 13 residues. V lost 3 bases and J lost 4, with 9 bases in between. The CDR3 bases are TGTGCCATCAGTGATACCTCCTCAGAGACCCAGTACTTC. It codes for CAISDTSSETQYF.

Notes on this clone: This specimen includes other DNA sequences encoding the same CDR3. CDR3: CASSLPTGVNTEAFF. The CDR3 bases are TGTGCCAGCAGCTTACCAACAGGGGTGAACACTGAAGCTTTCTTT. The rearrangement joins TRBV5-4 to TRBJ1-1, with 7 positions matching TRBD1. This CDR3 contains 15 residues. The V gene's germline CDR1 is SGHNT and CDR2 YYREEE (reference sequence). The V segment lost 2 bases and the J segment 0 bases; nucleotides outside the gene matches: 4.

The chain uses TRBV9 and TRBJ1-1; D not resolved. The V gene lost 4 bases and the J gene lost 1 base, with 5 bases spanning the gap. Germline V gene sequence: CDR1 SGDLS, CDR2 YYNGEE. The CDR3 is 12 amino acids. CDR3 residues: CASSTKNTEAFF. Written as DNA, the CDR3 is TGTGCCAGCAGCACGAAGAACACTGAAGCTTTCTTT.

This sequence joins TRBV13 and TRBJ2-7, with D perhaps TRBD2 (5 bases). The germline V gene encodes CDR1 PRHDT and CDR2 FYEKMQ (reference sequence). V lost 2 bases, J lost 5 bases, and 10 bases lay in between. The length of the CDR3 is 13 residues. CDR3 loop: CASSLRESDEQYF. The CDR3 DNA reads TGTGCCAGCAGCTTAAGGGAGTCCGACGAGCAGTACTTC.

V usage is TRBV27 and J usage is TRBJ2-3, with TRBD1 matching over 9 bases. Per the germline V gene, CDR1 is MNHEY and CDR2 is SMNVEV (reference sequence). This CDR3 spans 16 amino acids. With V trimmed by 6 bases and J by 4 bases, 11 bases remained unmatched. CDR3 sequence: CASSGERDRVSDTQYF. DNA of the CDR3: TGTGCCAGCAGCGGGGAACGGGACAGGGTATCAGATACGCAGTATTTT.

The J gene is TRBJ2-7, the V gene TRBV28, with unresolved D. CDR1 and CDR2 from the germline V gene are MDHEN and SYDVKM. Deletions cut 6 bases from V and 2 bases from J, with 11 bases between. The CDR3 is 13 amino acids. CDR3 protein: CASSLATPYEQYF. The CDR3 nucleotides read TGTGCCAGCAGCCTGGCTACTCCCTACGAGCAGTACTTC.

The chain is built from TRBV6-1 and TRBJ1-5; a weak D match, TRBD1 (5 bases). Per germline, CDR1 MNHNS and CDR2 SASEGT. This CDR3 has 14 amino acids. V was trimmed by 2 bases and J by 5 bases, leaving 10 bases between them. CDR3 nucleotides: TGTGCCAGCAGTGAACCAGGGCAAGATCAGCCCCAGCATTTT. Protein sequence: CASSEPGQDQPQHF.

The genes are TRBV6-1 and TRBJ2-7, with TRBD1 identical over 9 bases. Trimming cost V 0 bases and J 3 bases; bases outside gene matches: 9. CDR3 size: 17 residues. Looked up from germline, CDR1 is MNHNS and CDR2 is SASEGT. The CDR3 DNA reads TGTGCCAGCAGTGAAGCGACGACAGGGGGACCCAACTACGAGCAGTACTTC. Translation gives CASSEATTGGPNYEQYF.

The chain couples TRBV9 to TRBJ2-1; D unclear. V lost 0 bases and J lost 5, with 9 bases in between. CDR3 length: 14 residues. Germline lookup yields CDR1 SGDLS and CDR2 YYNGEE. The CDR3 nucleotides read TGTGCCAGCAGCGTAGGCGTGGCGGACAATGAGCAGTTCTTC. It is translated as CASSVGVADNEQFF.

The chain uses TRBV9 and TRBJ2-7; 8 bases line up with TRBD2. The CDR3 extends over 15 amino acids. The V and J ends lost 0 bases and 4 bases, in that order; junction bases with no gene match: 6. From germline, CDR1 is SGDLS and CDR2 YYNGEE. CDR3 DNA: TGTGCCAGCAGCGTAGATGGAGCGGGAGTATACGAGCAGTACTTC. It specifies CASSVDGAGVYEQYF.

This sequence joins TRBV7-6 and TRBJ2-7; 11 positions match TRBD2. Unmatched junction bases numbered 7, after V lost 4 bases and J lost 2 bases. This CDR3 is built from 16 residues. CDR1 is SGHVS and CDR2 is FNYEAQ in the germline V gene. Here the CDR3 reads CASSSELAGDPYEQYF. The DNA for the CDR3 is TGTGCCAGCAGCTCCGAACTAGCGGGAGATCCCTACGAGCAGTACTTC.

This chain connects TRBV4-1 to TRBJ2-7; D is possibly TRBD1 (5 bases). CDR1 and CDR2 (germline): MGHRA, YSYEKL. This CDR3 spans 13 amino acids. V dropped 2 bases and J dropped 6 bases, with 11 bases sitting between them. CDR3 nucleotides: TGCGCCAGCAGCCAATGGGTAGGGGTCGAGCAGTACTTC. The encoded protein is CASSQWVGVEQYF.

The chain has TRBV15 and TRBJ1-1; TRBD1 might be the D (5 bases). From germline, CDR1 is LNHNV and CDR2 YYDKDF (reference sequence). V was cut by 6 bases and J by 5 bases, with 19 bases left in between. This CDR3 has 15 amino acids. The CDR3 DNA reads TGTGCCACCAGTCTTACGACCGGGAGGACAACTGAAGCTTTCTTT. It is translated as CATSLTTGRTTEAFF.

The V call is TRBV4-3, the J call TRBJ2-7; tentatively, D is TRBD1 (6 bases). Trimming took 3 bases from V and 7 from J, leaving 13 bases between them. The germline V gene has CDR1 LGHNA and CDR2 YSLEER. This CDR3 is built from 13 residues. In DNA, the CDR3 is TGCGCCAGCAGCCAGGGGGCCGGTGGGGAGCAGTACTTC. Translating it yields CASSQGAGGEQYF.

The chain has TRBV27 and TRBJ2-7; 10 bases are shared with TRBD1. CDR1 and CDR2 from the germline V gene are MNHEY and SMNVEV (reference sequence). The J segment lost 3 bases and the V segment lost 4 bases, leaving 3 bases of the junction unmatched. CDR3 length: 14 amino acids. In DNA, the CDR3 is TGTGCCAGCAGTTGGACAGGGGGGATCTACGAGCAGTACTTC. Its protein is CASSWTGGIYEQYF.

This chain's CDR3 is CASSLHTSGSRIEQFF. The CDR3 coding sequence is TGCGCCAGCAGCTTGCACACTAGCGGGAGTAGGATTGAGCAGTTCTTC. V gene TRBV5-1 combines with J gene TRBJ2-1; 11 bases fit TRBD2. Germline CDR1 and CDR2: SGHRS and YFSETQ. The CDR3 is 16 amino acids. The ends lost 1 base at V and 9 bases at J; junction bases unmatched: 9.

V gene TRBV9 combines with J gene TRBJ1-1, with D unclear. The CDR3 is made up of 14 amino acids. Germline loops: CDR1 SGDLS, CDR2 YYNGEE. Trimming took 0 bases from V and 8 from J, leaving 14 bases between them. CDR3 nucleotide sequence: TGTGCCAGCAGCGTAGGTGGGGAACGACGCGAAGCTTTCTTT. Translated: CASSVGGERREAFF.

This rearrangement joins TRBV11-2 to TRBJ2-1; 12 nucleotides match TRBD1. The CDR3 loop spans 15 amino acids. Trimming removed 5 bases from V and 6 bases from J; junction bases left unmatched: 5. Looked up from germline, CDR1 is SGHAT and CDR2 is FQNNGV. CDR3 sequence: CASSPGQGALNEQFF. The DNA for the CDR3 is TGTGCCAGCAGCCCGGGACAGGGGGCCCTCAATGAGCAGTTCTTC.

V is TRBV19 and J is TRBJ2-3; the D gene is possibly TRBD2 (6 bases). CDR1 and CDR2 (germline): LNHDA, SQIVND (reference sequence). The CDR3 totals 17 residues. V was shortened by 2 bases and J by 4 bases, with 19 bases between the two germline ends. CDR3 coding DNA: TGTGCCAGTAGTATATACCCCTCCGGGAGCCGGGCAGATACGCAGTATTTT. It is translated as CASSIYPSGSRADTQYF.

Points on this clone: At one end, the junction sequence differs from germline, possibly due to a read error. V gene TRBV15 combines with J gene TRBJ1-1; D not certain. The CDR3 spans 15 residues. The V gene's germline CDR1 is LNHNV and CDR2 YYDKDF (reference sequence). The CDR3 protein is CATSRAPRVKTEAFF. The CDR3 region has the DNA TGTGCCACCAGCCGAGCCCCGAGGGTGAAGACTGAAGCTTTCTTT.

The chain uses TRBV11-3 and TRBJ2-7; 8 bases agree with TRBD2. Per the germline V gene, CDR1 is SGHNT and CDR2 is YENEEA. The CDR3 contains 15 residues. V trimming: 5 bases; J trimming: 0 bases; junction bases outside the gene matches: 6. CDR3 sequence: CASSTRSGSSYEQYF. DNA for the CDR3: TGTGCCAGCAGCACACGGAGCGGGAGCTCCTACGAGCAGTACTTC.

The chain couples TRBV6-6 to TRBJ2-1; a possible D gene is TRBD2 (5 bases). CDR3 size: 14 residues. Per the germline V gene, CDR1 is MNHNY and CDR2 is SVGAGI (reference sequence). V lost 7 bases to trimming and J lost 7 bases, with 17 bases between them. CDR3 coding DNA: TGTGCCAGCACTGTTAGTCGGGGTACGAATGAGCAGTTCTTC. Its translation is CASTVSRGTNEQFF.

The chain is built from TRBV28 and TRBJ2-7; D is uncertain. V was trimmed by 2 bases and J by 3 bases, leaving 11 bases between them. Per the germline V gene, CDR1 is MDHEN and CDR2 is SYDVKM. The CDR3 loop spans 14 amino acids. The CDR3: CASSLLSRFYEQYF. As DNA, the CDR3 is TGTGCCAGCAGTTTACTTTCTAGGTTCTACGAGCAGTACTTC.